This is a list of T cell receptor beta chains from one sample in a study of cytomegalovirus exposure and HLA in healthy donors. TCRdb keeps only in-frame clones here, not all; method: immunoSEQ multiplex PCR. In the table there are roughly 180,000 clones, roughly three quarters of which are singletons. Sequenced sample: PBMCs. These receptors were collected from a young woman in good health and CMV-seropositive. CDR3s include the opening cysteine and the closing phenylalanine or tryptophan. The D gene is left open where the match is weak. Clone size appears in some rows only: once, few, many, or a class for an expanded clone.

cdr3_nt: TGCGCCAGCAGCCAAGCGGCGGGACTAGCTCAGGGGGACCACACCGGGGAGCTGTTTTTT
cdr3_aa: CASSQAAGLAQGDHTGELFF
j_call: TRBJ2-2
d_call: TRBD2
clone_size: once
v_call: TRBV4-1

cdr3_nt: TGTGCCAGCAGCCCGGGACAGGCCTCCATGCAAGAGACCCAGTACTTC
cdr3_aa: CASSPGQASMQETQYF
j_call: TRBJ2-5
d_call: TRBD1
clone_size: few
v_call: TRBV9

cdr3_nt: TGTGCCAGCAGCCCACCGACAGGGGGCTTGGATGAGCAGTTCTTC
cdr3_aa: CASSPPTGGLDEQFF
j_call: TRBJ2-1
d_call: TRBD1
clone_size: few
v_call: TRBV9

cdr3_nt: TGTGCCAGCAGCCCGAGCGGGGGGGACAATGAGCAGTTCTTC
cdr3_aa: CASSPSGGDNEQFF
j_call: TRBJ2-1
d_call: TRBD2
clone_size: .
v_call: TRBV9

cdr3_nt: TGTGCCAGCAGTCCCCGACAGGGTGGGTCCTACGAGCAGTACTTC
cdr3_aa: CASSPRQGGSYEQYF
j_call: TRBJ2-7
d_call: TRBD1
clone_size: .
v_call: TRBV6-5

cdr3_nt: TGTGCCAGCAGCCCCGACCCCGGCTCGACAGCCGGCAATGAGCAGTTCTTC
cdr3_aa: CASSPDPGSTAGNEQFF
j_call: TRBJ2-1
d_call: .
clone_size: .
v_call: TRBV5-4

cdr3_nt: TGTGCCAGCAGTTTAATAGCAGGGGTTGGAAAACTGTTTTTT
cdr3_aa: CASSLIAGVGKLFF
j_call: TRBJ1-4
d_call: .
clone_size: once
v_call: TRBV28

cdr3_nt: TGTGCCATCAGTGACGGGACAGGGAACTACGAGCAGTACTTC
cdr3_aa: CAISDGTGNYEQYF
j_call: TRBJ2-7
d_call: TRBD1
clone_size: .
v_call: TRBV10-3

cdr3_nt: TGTGCCAGCAGTTCACCGGGACAGGGCAATCAGCCCCAGCATTTT
cdr3_aa: CASSSPGQGNQPQHF
j_call: TRBJ1-5
d_call: TRBD1
clone_size: few
v_call: TRBV6-1

cdr3_nt: TGTGCCAGCAGTTTGGGGGGACAGCCACCCTACGAGCAGTACTTC
cdr3_aa: CASSLGGQPPYEQYF
j_call: TRBJ2-7
d_call: .
clone_size: .
v_call: TRBV28

cdr3_nt: TGTGCCAGCAGTTTGGTGGGACAGGTTTACGAGCAGTACTTC
cdr3_aa: CASSLVGQVYEQYF
j_call: TRBJ2-7
d_call: TRBD1
clone_size: .
v_call: TRBV6-6

cdr3_nt: TGTGCCAGCAGTTTATCGAAGGCAGGCCCTAGCACAGATACGCAGTATTTT
cdr3_aa: CASSLSKAGPSTDTQYF
j_call: TRBJ2-3
d_call: .
clone_size: .
v_call: TRBV27

cdr3_nt: TGCGCCAGCAGCCAAGAGACAGGGGGCACCCGCTCTGGAAACACCATATATTTT
cdr3_aa: CASSQETGGTRSGNTIYF
j_call: TRBJ1-3
d_call: TRBD1
clone_size: once
v_call: TRBV4-1

cdr3_nt: TGTGCCAGCAGCTTAGGTGTCTCGAGGGGGAACTTCTTC
cdr3_aa: CASSLGVSRGNFF
j_call: TRBJ2-1
d_call: .
clone_size: few
v_call: TRBV11-2

cdr3_nt: TGTGCCAGCAGTCCCCAGCCTGGGACAGGGGGCTTTAACACAGATACGCAGTATTTT
cdr3_aa: CASSPQPGTGGFNTDTQYF
j_call: TRBJ2-3
d_call: TRBD1
clone_size: .
v_call: TRBV11-1

cdr3_nt: TGCGCCAGCAGCCAACCGGCTAGCGGGGGGCCGGGCGGGGAGCTGTTTTTT
cdr3_aa: CASSQPASGGPGGELFF
j_call: TRBJ2-2
d_call: TRBD2
clone_size: once
v_call: TRBV4-3

cdr3_nt: TGTGCCACCCGGGATCTGAACACTGAAGCTTTCTTT
cdr3_aa: CATRDLNTEAFF
j_call: TRBJ1-1
d_call: .
clone_size: once
v_call: TRBV10-3

cdr3_nt: TGTGCCAGCAGTGAATGGAGGGGAACCTACGAGCAGTACTTC
cdr3_aa: CASSEWRGTYEQYF
j_call: TRBJ2-7
d_call: .
clone_size: .
v_call: TRBV6-1

cdr3_nt: TGTGCCAGCACCAGAAGGCTCCTAGCGGGAGACTCCTACGAGCAGTACTTC
cdr3_aa: CASTRRLLAGDSYEQYF
j_call: TRBJ2-7
d_call: TRBD2
clone_size: .
v_call: TRBV11-2

cdr3_nt: TGTGCCAGCAGCGCGGGGACAGGCGTTAACACCGGGGAGCTGTTTTTT
cdr3_aa: CASSAGTGVNTGELFF
j_call: TRBJ2-2
d_call: TRBD1
clone_size: .
v_call: TRBV9